This T cell receptor beta chain derives from a study of blood T cell repertoires in COVID-19. Methods used by the authors: Using reference gene primer amplification, nucleated cell counts were estimated. The table came from immunoSEQ multiplex PCR; TCRdb's copy has only in-frame clones and leaves some out. D and trimming come from the DNA, and the V and J calls and clone size come from that table. This table has tens of thousands of clones, 89% appearing once. The V gene lost 5 bases and the J gene lost 2 bases, with 11 bases spanning the gap. The CDR3 has 14 amino acids. CDR1 LNHDA and CDR2 SQIVND come from the germline V gene (reference sequence).

This receptor was taken from a man aged 45-60 years with active COVID-19. J is TRBJ2-3 and V is TRBV19; TRBD2 is a possible D gene (5 bases). The sequenced sample was peripheral blood. The CDR3 region has the DNA TGTGCCAGTAGTGGAAGCGGTCTCACAGATACGCAGTATTTT. Translation: CASSGSGLTDTQYF.